The T cell receptor beta chain under discussion was sequenced for a study of cytomegalovirus exposure and HLA in healthy donors. Researchers ran the PCR with 60 Vbeta and 13 Jbeta primers. TCRdb's copy holds only in-frame clones and misses some; the assay was immunoSEQ multiplex PCR. This listing includes about 200,000 clones. Regarding this clone: What it recognizes is unknown.

CDR1 is MNHNS and CDR2 is SASEGT in the germline V gene. The CDR3 has 12 amino acids. Regarding the study as a whole: No immune exposure information besides CMV serostatus was available. Excluded: some indistinguishable V segments such as TRBV6-2 and TRBV6-3.

The specimen sequenced was PBMCs. The source of this sequence is a man aged 25 to 45 in good health and CMV-seronegative. The rearrangement links TRBV6-1 to TRBJ2-5, with D maybe TRBD2 (6 bases). TRBJ2-7 explains the end of the DNA better; the J call may be wrong. The CDR3 DNA follows: TGTGCCAGCAGTGAAGGGAGGGACGAGCAGTACTTC. Amino acids: CASSEGRDEQYF.